The 24 T cell receptor beta chains listed next were all sequenced from one sample in a study of T cells in localized non-small cell lung cancer. Profiled with immunoSEQ multiplex PCR; TCRdb holds only in-frame clones, not every one. Of fewer than 75,000 clones in the sample, 84% are singletons; the top ten hold around 1.3%. The source material was peripheral blood, sampled before any cancer treatment. Every receptor here comes from a female donor of 60 years or more with stage I lung adenocarcinoma.

V usage is TRBV7-2 and J usage is TRBJ2-5, with a weak D call TRBD2 (6 bases). The CDR3 is 15 residues long. The V and J ends lost 0 bases and 4 bases respectively, with 12 bases between them. Germline assignment: CDR1 SGHTA and CDR2 FQGNSA. The CDR3 here is CASSLAASARETQYF. As DNA, the CDR3 is TGTGCCAGCAGCTTAGCGGCTAGCGCTCGAGAGACCCAGTACTTC.

The V gene is TRBV6-1, the J gene TRBJ1-1; D gene uncertain. The CDR3 loop spans 14 amino acids. Germline V lookup: CDR1 MNHNS, CDR2 SASEGT. The V end lost 8 bases, the J end lost 5 bases, and 18 bases lay between the germline ends. This chain's CDR3 is CASFNWWNGTEAFF. The CDR3 nucleotides are TGTGCCAGCTTTAATTGGTGGAACGGGACTGAAGCTTTCTTT.

This chain links TRBV10-3 with TRBJ2-5; 9 bases map to TRBD1. Germline CDR1 is ENHRY and CDR2 is SYGVKD. The CDR3 is made up of 13 amino acids. V trimming: 6 bases; J trimming: 5 bases; junction bases outside the gene matches: 4. This CDR3 is CAISRTGDETQYF. Written as DNA, the CDR3 is TGTGCCATCAGCCGGACAGGGGACGAGACCCAGTACTTC.

This chain connects TRBV5-1 to TRBJ1-3, with 12 bases that match TRBD2. The J call may not be correct, given that the DNA end is closer to TRBJ2-2. The germline V gene encodes CDR1 SGHRS and CDR2 YFSETQ. This CDR3 has 16 amino acids. DNA for the CDR3: TGCGCCAGCAGCCAGGGACTAGCGGGTTCTATCGGGGAGCTGTTTTTT. This codes for CASSQGLAGSIGELFF.

The chain carries TRBV6-4 and TRBJ1-2; D is unresolved. V shed 6 bases and J shed 0 bases, with 11 bases lying between them. The CDR3 contains 14 residues. The germline gives CDR1 MRHNA, CDR2 SNTAGT. The CDR3 loop reads CASSPGMANYGYTF. In DNA form, the CDR3 reads TGTGCCAGCAGCCCGGGCATGGCTAACTATGGCTACACCTTC.

The V gene is TRBV7-9, the J gene TRBJ1-3; unclear D gene. The V end was cut by 5 bases, the J end by 0 bases, with 11 bases between. This CDR3 spans 15 amino acids. Germline values: CDR1 SEHNR, CDR2 FQNEAQ (reference sequence). The CDR3 spells CASSGYTSSGNTIYF. As DNA, the CDR3 is TGTGCCAGCAGCGGATACACGAGCTCTGGAAACACCATATATTTT.

This clone was picked up a small number of times. The chain is built from TRBV4-2 and TRBJ2-7; TRBD2 might be the D (6 bases). V was shortened by 3 bases and J by 3 bases, with 18 bases between the two germline ends. Germline-derived CDR1 and CDR2 are LGHNA and YNFKEQ. This CDR3 has 16 residues. In nucleotides, the CDR3 is TGTGCCAGCAGCCATAGCCTAGCGCGAGACGGCTACGAGCAGTACTTC. This sequence encodes CASSHSLARDGYEQYF.

The chain joins TRBV2 to TRBJ2-7; 8 positions match TRBD2. Germline V lookup: CDR1 SNHLY, CDR2 FYNNEI. The CDR3 is made up of 14 amino acids. V shed 6 bases and J 1 base; nucleotides not matched to a gene: 5. CDR3 region: CASRLAGGSYEQYF. In nucleotides, the CDR3 is TGTGCCAGCAGGCTAGCGGGCGGGTCCTACGAGCAGTACTTC. Full variable domain (rest looked up from reference TRBV2 and TRBJ2-7): EPEVTQTPSHQVTQMGQEVILRCVPISNHLYFYWYRQILGQKVEFLVSFYNNEISEKSEIFDDQFSVERPDGSNFTLKIRSTKLEDSAMYFCASRLAGGSYEQYFGPGTRLTVT.

The rearrangement links TRBV7-6 to TRBJ2-5; D gene uncertain. From germline, CDR1 is SGHVS and CDR2 FNYEAQ. The germline V and J ends were trimmed by 0 bases and 4 bases, with 3 bases remaining between them. CDR3 size: 12 residues. CDR3 sequence reads: CASSLAPETQYF. CDR3 nucleotide sequence: TGTGCCAGCAGCTTAGCGCCAGAGACCCAGTACTTC.

This sequence joins TRBV5-4 and TRBJ2-3; D not certain. Trimming took off 0 bases at V and 2 bases at J, with 10 bases between the two ends. CDR1 and CDR2 from the germline V gene are SGHNT and YYREEE (reference sequence). The CDR3 is made up of 15 amino acids. In DNA, the CDR3 is TGTGCCAGCAGCTTGGAAGGGCGGAACACAGATACGCAGTATTTT. It specifies CASSLEGRNTDTQYF.

The rearrangement joins TRBV9 to TRBJ1-3; D is uncertain. CDR1 SGDLS and CDR2 YYNGEE come from the germline V gene. CDR3 size: 13 residues. The V and J ends lost 0 bases and 6 bases respectively, with 7 bases between them. CDR3 sequence (DNA): TGTGCCAGCAGCGTAGATGCCCTAAACACCATATATTTT. Encoded protein: CASSVDALNTIYF. The complete variable domain, with remaining parts taken from reference TRBV9 and TRBJ1-3, reads DSGVTQTPKHLITATGQRVTLRCSPRSGDLSVYWYQQSLDQGLQFLIQYYNGEERAKGNILERFSAQQFPDLHSELNLSSLELGDSALYFCASSVDALNTIYFGEGSWLTVV.

This clone was recorded once. The chain couples TRBV2 to TRBJ2-7, with TRBD2 identical over 14 bases. Germline CDR1 and CDR2: SNHLY and FYNNEI. The CDR3 contains 14 residues. The V segment lost 6 bases and the J segment 7 bases; nucleotides outside the gene matches: 5. CDR3 in amino acids: CASRRLAGGYEQYF. The DNA for the CDR3 is TGTGCCAGCAGGCGACTAGCGGGGGGGTATGAGCAGTACTTC.

This chain joins TRBV6-1 and TRBJ1-2; the match to TRBD1 covers 7 bases. There are 15 residues in the CDR3. Looked up from germline, CDR1 is MNHNS and CDR2 is SASEGT. Trimming cost V 1 base and J 6 bases; bases outside gene matches: 8. The CDR3 here is CASSEGNRGSDGYTF. The CDR3 nucleotides are TGTGCCAGCAGTGAAGGAAACAGGGGTTCAGATGGCTACACCTTC.

The chain is built from TRBV5-8 and TRBJ2-3; the D is unclear. Germline V gene data show CDR1 as SGHTS and CDR2 as YDEGEE. CDR3 length: 14 amino acids. Trimming left V 4 bases short and J 6 bases short, with 15 bases between. DNA for the CDR3: TGTGCCAGCAGCAGATCCCAGAACCTTGATACGCAGTATTTT. This encodes CASSRSQNLDTQYF.

The genes are TRBV6-1 and TRBJ1-2; possible D gene TRBD1, 5 bases. This CDR3 comprises 16 residues. V was cut by 2 bases and J by 4 bases, with 17 bases left in between. The germline V gene has CDR1 MNHNS and CDR2 SASEGT. Here the CDR3 DNA reads TGTGCCAGCAGTGAAATTTTCCAGGGTTCGCCCTATGGCTACACCTTC. Protein: CASSEIFQGSPYGYTF.

The chain employs TRBV5-6 and TRBJ1-5; a possible D gene is TRBD1 (5 bases). V was clipped by 0 bases and J by 7 bases, with 14 bases between them. Per germline, CDR1 SGHDT and CDR2 YYEEEE. CDR3 length: 15 residues. CDR3 sequence: CASSLAPGGGQPQHF. The CDR3 DNA reads TGTGCCAGCAGCTTGGCCCCCGGGGGGGGGCAGCCCCAGCATTTT.

The genes are TRBV5-1 and TRBJ1-2, with 8 positions matching TRBD1. The length of the CDR3 is 14 residues. Looked up from germline, CDR1 is SGHRS and CDR2 is YFSETQ. J gave up 8 bases and V 4 bases, and 10 bases lay outside the gene matches. Here the CDR3 reads CASSTQGAEEGYTF. CDR3 in DNA: TGCGCCAGCAGCACTCAGGGGGCAGAAGAAGGCTACACCTTC.

The V gene is TRBV18, the J gene TRBJ2-7; D could derive from TRBD1 or TRBD2 (5 bases each). This CDR3 has 16 amino acids. Germline V gene lookup returns CDR1 KGHSH and CDR2 LQKENI. Trimming took off 3 bases at V and 0 bases at J, with 15 bases between the two ends. The CDR3 is CASSPYRSGPSYEQYF. Here the CDR3 DNA reads TGTGCCAGCTCACCGTACCGTTCGGGGCCCTCCTACGAGCAGTACTTC.

The chain has TRBV6-1 and TRBJ2-2, with TRBD1 identical over 8 bases. V shed 7 bases and J 4 bases; nucleotides not matched to a gene: 2. Germline loops: CDR1 MNHNS, CDR2 SASEGT. The CDR3 contains 13 residues. The CDR3 sequence is CASTTGGTGELFF. The CDR3 nucleotides read TGTGCCAGCACAACAGGGGGCACCGGGGAGCTGTTTTTT.

This clone appeared once. V and J are TRBV4-1 and TRBJ1-5; a weak D match, TRBD1 (6 bases). V lost 3 bases, J lost 3 bases, and 15 bases lay in between. The CDR3 is 16 residues long. Per the germline V gene, CDR1 is MGHRA and CDR2 is YSYEKL. This CDR3 is CASSHADRSFNQPQHF. The CDR3 bases are TGCGCCAGCAGCCATGCCGACAGGTCCTTCAATCAGCCCCAGCATTTT.

This clone came up a few times. The V gene is TRBV1, the J gene TRBJ2-3; the table assigns TRBD1, which was not confirmed against the DNA. TRBV1 counts as a pseudogene. The CDR3 totals 14 residues. The CDR3 here is CTSSQWWGRHTQYF. As DNA, the CDR3 is TGCACCAGCAGCCAATGGTGGGGCCGTCATACGCAGTATTTT.

This clone appeared a few times. The chain links TRBV11-3 to TRBJ1-2; D is unclear. V lost 5 bases, J lost 1 base, and 11 bases lay in between. Germline assignment: CDR1 SGHNT and CDR2 YENEEA. CDR3 length: 14 amino acids. The DNA for the CDR3 is TGTGCCAGCAGCCTCGACCGTAATAACTATGGCTACACCTTC. Translating it yields CASSLDRNNYGYTF. The entire variable domain, with the rest obtained from reference TRBV11-3 and TRBJ1-2, is as follows: EAGVVQSPRYKIIEKKQPVAFWCNPISGHNTLYWYLQNLGQGPELLIRYENEEAVDDSQLPKDRFSAERLKGVDSTLKIQPAELGDSAVYLCASSLDRNNYGYTFGSGTRLTVV.

This clone appeared once. This chain joins TRBV19 and TRBJ2-7; D not certain. Trimming cost V 1 base and J 4 bases, with 11 bases left between them. CDR3 length: 14 residues. CDR1 is LNHDA and CDR2 is SQIVND in the germline V gene (reference sequence). The CDR3 here is CASSIGTAPYEQYF. In DNA form, the CDR3 reads TGTGCCAGTAGTATAGGAACCGCACCTTACGAGCAGTACTTC.

The chain recombines TRBV5-6 with TRBJ2-6, with TRBD1 as a possible D gene (5 bases). Trimming removed 4 bases from V and 0 bases from J, with 11 bases in between. From germline, CDR1 is SGHDT and CDR2 YYEEEE. CDR3 length: 16 residues. The CDR3, as DNA: TGTGCCAGCAGCCCGCGACAGCACTCTGGGGCCAACGTCCTGACTTTC. Translated, it gives CASSPRQHSGANVLTF.